A selection of T cell receptor beta chains follows, all from one sample in a study of cytomegalovirus exposure and HLA in healthy donors. Repertoires were generated with immunoSEQ multiplex PCR, while TCRdb's copy carries only in-frame clones and drops some. This sample carries some 130,000 clones, with roughly 1.6% going to the ten biggest clones. Sequencing used PBMCs. Receptors originate from a woman aged 40 to 50 in good health and CMV-seronegative. Each CDR3 is given with its conserved first and last residue. D genes are given only for firm matches.

J gene: TRBJ2-7
D gene: TRBD1
V gene: TRBV27
CDR3 protein: CASSWGQGDSYEQYF
CDR3 DNA: TGTGCCAGCAGTTGGGGACAGGGAGACTCCTACGAGCAGTACTTC

J gene: TRBJ2-3
D gene: .
V gene: TRBV11-2
CDR3 protein: CASSSLGAGALTDTQYF
CDR3 DNA: TGTGCCAGCAGCTCCTTGGGGGCGGGGGCCCTCACAGATACGCAGTATTTT

J gene: TRBJ2-3
D gene: .
V gene: TRBV11-2
CDR3 protein: CASSLTGADTQYF
CDR3 DNA: TGTGCCAGCAGCTTAACCGGAGCAGATACGCAGTATTTT

J gene: TRBJ1-5
D gene: TRBD1
V gene: TRBV5-1
CDR3 protein: CASSPLGTGNDQPQHF
CDR3 DNA: TGCGCCAGCAGCCCGCTGGGGACAGGGAACGATCAGCCCCAGCATTTT

J gene: TRBJ1-2
D gene: .
V gene: TRBV10-3
CDR3 protein: CAISDGQFYGYTF
CDR3 DNA: TGTGCCATCAGTGACGGACAGTTCTATGGCTACACCTTC

J gene: TRBJ1-5
D gene: .
V gene: TRBV7-2
CDR3 protein: CASSLDYGVDQPQHF
CDR3 DNA: TGTGCCAGCAGCCTCGATTACGGGGTTGATCAGCCCCAGCATTTT

J gene: TRBJ1-1
D gene: TRBD1
V gene: TRBV7-6
CDR3 protein: CASGTENTEAFF
CDR3 DNA: TGTGCCAGCGGGACAGAGAACACTGAAGCTTTCTTT

J gene: TRBJ1-2
D gene: .
V gene: TRBV7-9
CDR3 protein: CASSPAGTPLYGYTF
CDR3 DNA: TGTGCCAGCAGCCCCGCCGGGACACCTCTATATGGCTACACCTTC

J gene: TRBJ2-7
D gene: TRBD1
V gene: TRBV9
CDR3 protein: CASSVETGSYEQYF
CDR3 DNA: TGTGCCAGCAGCGTAGAGACAGGGTCCTACGAGCAGTACTTC

J gene: TRBJ2-1
D gene: TRBD2
V gene: TRBV4-3
CDR3 protein: CASSQVSASAGGRGEQFF
CDR3 DNA: TGCGCCAGCAGCCAAGTGTCTGCCTCGGCGGGGGGTAGGGGTGAGCAGTTCTTC